One sample yielded the 22 T cell receptor beta chains listed below, sequenced in a study of blood T cell repertoires in COVID-19. Only in-frame clones appear in the TCRdb table, and some are missing; sequencing was by immunoSEQ multiplex PCR. This table holds some 260,000 clones, 70% to 85% found once. Material: peripheral blood. Receptor source: a woman aged 80 or over with active or convalescent COVID-19.

The chain couples TRBV9 to TRBJ2-1; D call uncertain. Per germline, CDR1 SGDLS and CDR2 YYNGEE. Between the trimmed V and J ends, which lost 0 bases and 8 bases, there was a span of 15 bases. CDR3 size: 15 residues. The CDR3 reads CASSVVSRTLHEQFF. CDR3 nucleotide sequence: TGTGCCAGCAGCGTAGTCTCTAGAACTCTACATGAGCAGTTCTTC.

This chain connects TRBV10-1 to TRBJ2-7, with 8 bases aligning to TRBD2. The CDR3 is 15 amino acids. Per the germline V gene, CDR1 is WNHNN and CDR2 is SYGVQD (reference sequence). The V gene end was trimmed by 5 bases and the J gene end by 4 bases; junction bases not matched to a gene: 10. Here the CDR3 reads CASSSTSGVKYEQYF. CDR3 in DNA: TGCGCCAGCAGTTCTACTAGCGGCGTTAAGTACGAGCAGTACTTC.

The J gene is TRBJ1-5, the V gene TRBV28; unclear D gene. The CDR3 length is 10 residues. Looked up from germline, CDR1 is MDHEN and CDR2 is SYDVKM. V dropped 10 bases and J dropped 6 bases, with 7 bases sitting between them. Here the CDR3 reads CATGGQPQHF. CDR3 DNA sequence: TGTGCCACGGGTGGTCAGCCCCAGCATTTT.

This chain joins TRBV9 and TRBJ1-6; tentative D call: TRBD1 (5 bases). From germline, CDR1 is SGDLS and CDR2 YYNGEE. Trimming shortened V by 4 bases and J by 7 bases, and 15 bases separated the two germline ends. There are 15 residues in the CDR3. In nucleotides, the CDR3 is TGTGCCAGCAGCTGGGGTCGGGAGGGGAATTCACCCCTCCACTTT. Translation gives CASSWGREGNSPLHF.

The V call is TRBV6-6, the J call TRBJ2-2; 7 positions match TRBD1. CDR3 length: 16 residues. The V segment lost 6 bases and the J segment 3 bases; nucleotides outside the gene matches: 10. Looked up from germline, CDR1 is MNHNY and CDR2 is SVGAGI (reference sequence). For the CDR3, the DNA is TGTGCCAGCAGACCACTGGGACAGTTTTACACCGGGGAGCTGTTTTTT. It yields the protein CASRPLGQFYTGELFF.

This clone was counted between two and nine times. The genes are TRBV27 and TRBJ2-4, with 10 positions matching TRBD2. From germline, CDR1 is MNHEY and CDR2 SMNVEV (reference sequence). The CDR3 contains 16 residues. J lost 3 bases, V lost 6 bases, and 8 bases had no gene match. For the CDR3, the DNA is TGTGCCAGCAGCCGTTTAGCGGGGGGAGGCAAAAACATTCAGTACTTC. Residues: CASSRLAGGGKNIQYF.

The chain couples TRBV18 to TRBJ1-1, with 8 nucleotides matching TRBD1. CDR1 is KGHSH and CDR2 is LQKENI in the germline V gene. The CDR3 contains 13 residues. The junction had 8 bases not matched to a gene; V was cut back by 6 bases and J by 8 bases. The CDR3 spells CASSEYRDREAFF. In DNA form, the CDR3 reads TGTGCCAGCTCCGAGTATAGGGACAGGGAAGCTTTCTTT.

This clone was seen just once. CDR3 nucleotide sequence: TGTGCCAGCTCACCTCCCGGGACAGGGTCGTTCGTTTCTGGCACAGATACGCAGTATTTT. Protein: CASSPPGTGSFVSGTDTQYF. The chain is built from TRBV18 and TRBJ2-3; 9 bases align to TRBD1. The V and J ends lost 3 bases and 1 base, in that order; junction bases with no gene match: 17. Germline CDR1 KGHSH, CDR2 LQKENI. This CDR3 contains 20 residues.

The chain recombines TRBV24-1 with TRBJ1-1; D is undetermined. The CDR3 spans 13 residues. With 4 bases removed from V and 5 bases from J, the gap between germline ends came to 10 bases. Germline CDR1 KGHDR, CDR2 SFDVKD. CDR3: CATSDPGRTEAFF. The CDR3 region has the DNA TGTGCCACCAGTGACCCCGGTAGAACTGAAGCTTTCTTT.

This clone has a handful of counts. The gene calls are TRBV19 and TRBJ2-7; weak D call: TRBD2 (5 bases). Germline V CDR1 and CDR2: LNHDA, SQIVND (reference sequence). The CDR3 length is 13 residues. V lost 5 bases, J lost 8 bases, and 16 bases lay in between. The CDR3 DNA sequence: TGTGCCAGTAGTGGAGGACTGTCTGGCAAGCAGTACTTC. Protein: CASSGGLSGKQYF.

This sequence joins TRBV7-6 and TRBJ1-1; 8 positions agree with TRBD1. With V trimmed by 3 bases and J by 1 base, 4 bases remained unmatched. The CDR3 has 15 amino acids. Germline V gene data show CDR1 as SGHVS and CDR2 as FNYEAQ. The CDR3 DNA is TGTGCCAGCAGCTTTTCCGGGACAGGGAACACTGAAGCTTTCTTT. Its protein is CASSFSGTGNTEAFF.

The chain carries TRBV7-8 and TRBJ2-2; 7 bases fit TRBD2. CDR3 length: 15 residues. Germline values: CDR1 SGHVS, CDR2 FQNEAQ. V was clipped by 5 bases and J by 1 base; unmatched bases: 4. The CDR3 DNA reads TGTGCCAGCAGCCATCAGCGGGAGAACACCGGGGAGCTGTTTTTT. Residues: CASSHQRENTGELFF.

This clone was seen a single time. V and J are TRBV7-8 and TRBJ2-2, with 9 bases that match TRBD2. The V and J ends lost 8 bases and 7 bases, in that order; junction bases with no gene match: 11. CDR1 SGHVS and CDR2 FQNEAQ come from the germline V gene. The CDR3 is 15 residues long. CDR3 DNA: TGTGCCAGCTCGGCGGGACTAGCTGATGTCGGGGAGCTGTTTTTT. It translates to CASSAGLADVGELFF.

The J gene is TRBJ2-7, the V gene TRBV10-2, with a possible D match to TRBD1 (6 bases). The CDR3 covers 14 residues. Germline loops: CDR1 WSHSY, CDR2 SAAADI. Trimming took off 2 bases at V and 7 bases at J, with 15 bases between the two ends. The CDR3 DNA follows: TGCGCCAGCAGTGAGATGTTGGGGGCCGGGGAGCAGTACTTC. The encoded protein is CASSEMLGAGEQYF.

The J gene is TRBJ2-3, the V gene TRBV24-1; 10 positions match TRBD2. The CDR3 length is 16 residues. V lost 5 bases and J lost 4; bases outside the gene matches: 8. Germline loops: CDR1 KGHDR, CDR2 SFDVKD. This CDR3 is CATSAWSSGGADTQYF. The CDR3 region has the DNA TGTGCCACCAGTGCCTGGTCCAGCGGGGGGGCAGATACGCAGTATTTT.

The chain carries TRBV10-2 and TRBJ2-1, with 7 bases that match TRBD2. V shed 7 bases, J shed 6 bases, and the junction held 6 bases outside the gene matches. This CDR3 contains 13 residues. From germline, CDR1 is WSHSY and CDR2 SAAADI. The CDR3 spells CASTTGTTNEQFF. The CDR3 coding sequence is TGCGCCAGCACGACCGGGACTACCAATGAGCAGTTCTTC.

The rearrangement links TRBV7-9 to TRBJ1-1; TRBD1 might be the D (6 bases). This CDR3 region has 14 residues. Germline assignment: CDR1 SEHNR and CDR2 FQNEAQ (reference sequence). Trimming cost V 7 bases and J 3 bases, with 15 bases left between them. The CDR3 is CASTKRTDDTEAFF. DNA of the CDR3: TGTGCCAGCACCAAAAGGACAGACGACACTGAAGCTTTCTTT.

The chain couples TRBV6-1 to TRBJ1-5, with TRBD1 as a possible D gene (5 bases). CDR1 MNHNS and CDR2 SASEGT come from the germline V gene. The ends were cut back, 1 base at V and 9 bases at J, with 13 bases in the middle. The CDR3 sequence is 14 residues long. The CDR3 protein is CASSEGTIIRPQHF. CDR3 DNA: TGTGCCAGCAGTGAAGGGACAATCATCCGGCCCCAGCATTTT.

J is TRBJ2-7 and V is TRBV3-1 (or the pseudogene TRBV3-2), with a weak D call TRBD2 (6 bases). Trimming took 1 base from V and 3 from J, leaving 13 bases between them. This CDR3 has 15 amino acids. Per germline, CDR1 LGHDT and CDR2 YNNKEL (reference sequence). CDR3 DNA sequence: TGTGCCAGCAGCCAAGCCCTGAGCGGGCTCTACGAGCAGTACTTC. Protein product: CASSQALSGLYEQYF.

The rearrangement links TRBV6-1 to TRBJ1-1; TRBD1 matches at 8 bases. Germline V gene data show CDR1 as MNHNS and CDR2 as SASEGT. This CDR3 is built from 16 residues. The V and J ends lost 1 base and 0 bases, in that order; junction bases with no gene match: 4. The CDR3 reads CASSEGDRPLNTEAFF. For the CDR3, the DNA is TGTGCCAGCAGTGAAGGGGACAGGCCGTTGAACACTGAAGCTTTCTTT.

This chain connects TRBV29-1 to TRBJ2-3; 11 nucleotides agree with TRBD2. The trim removed 3 bases at V and 2 bases at J, leaving 10 bases unmatched. Germline V CDR1 and CDR2: SQVTM, ANQGSEA. The CDR3 loop spans 17 amino acids. CDR3 loop: CSVEGTSGRGVTDTQYF. CDR3 bases: TGCAGCGTTGAGGGAACTAGCGGGAGAGGGGTCACAGATACGCAGTATTTT.

This clone was seen ten or more times. The chain combines TRBV2 with TRBJ2-3, with D hard to call. CDR3 length: 13 residues. Germline values: CDR1 SNHLY, CDR2 FYNNEI. V was clipped by 6 bases and J by 2 bases, with 9 bases between them. CDR3 sequence reads: CASSIHITDTQYF. DNA of the CDR3: TGTGCCAGCAGCATACACATCACAGATACGCAGTATTTT.